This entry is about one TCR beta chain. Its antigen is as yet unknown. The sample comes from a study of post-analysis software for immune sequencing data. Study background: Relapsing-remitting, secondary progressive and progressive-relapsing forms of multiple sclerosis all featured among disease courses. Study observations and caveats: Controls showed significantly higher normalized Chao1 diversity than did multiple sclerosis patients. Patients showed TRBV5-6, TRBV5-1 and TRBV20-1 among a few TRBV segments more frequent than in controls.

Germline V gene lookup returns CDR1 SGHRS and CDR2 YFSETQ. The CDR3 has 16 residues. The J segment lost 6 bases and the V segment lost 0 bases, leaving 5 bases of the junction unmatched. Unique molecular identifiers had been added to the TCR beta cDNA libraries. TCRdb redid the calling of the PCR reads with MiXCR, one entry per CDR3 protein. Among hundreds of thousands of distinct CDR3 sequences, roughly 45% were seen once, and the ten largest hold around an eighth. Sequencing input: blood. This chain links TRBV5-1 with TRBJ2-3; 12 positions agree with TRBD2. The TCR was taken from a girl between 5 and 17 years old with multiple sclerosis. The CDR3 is CASSLGLAGAADTQYF. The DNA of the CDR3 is TGCGCCAGCAGCTTGGGACTAGCGGGAGCGGCGGATACGCAGTATTTT.